This TCR beta chain appears in the sequencing data of a study of blood T cell repertoires in COVID-19 (TCRdb year 2020). Looking at the study overall: Collaborator samples came from the United States, Italy and Spain and covered acute and convalescent phases of COVID-19. The material from the prospective study consisted of cDNA or gDNA derived from T cells, B-cell-depleted T cells, or PBMCs. Subjects who had been exposed to COVID-19, were actively infected with it, or had recovered from it provided the deeply sampled blood TCRbeta repertoires that made up the dataset. The repertoires were released in a freely available public database intended as a resource for research on the immune response to SARS-CoV-2. The samples were drawn from two sources: the first 160 participants of the ongoing ImmuneRACE study, and 950 to 1,500 subjects contributed by 6 global collaborators. Sample metadata almost always included a de-identified subject ID, COVID-19 status, age in years and sex. Where available, HLA class I and class II types were obtained from metadata supplied by the sample provider rather than from assay-based typing. The paper's findings and limits, for the study overall: Clinical and demographic metadata were provided uncurated, with the amount varying by source and participant.

TCRbeta CDR3 regions were amplified from genomic DNA by means of the immunoSEQ Assay, a bias-controlled multiplex PCR. From the authors' description of their analysis: Within the assay, amplification of reference gene primers was used to estimate how many nucleated cells each sample contained. To quantify the absolute abundance of each unique TCRbeta CDR3 rearrangement, sequence reads were collapsed and filtered. For each sample, productive Simpson clonality was calculated as the square root of Simpson's diversity index over productive rearrangements. TCRdb limited this immuneACCESS table to in-frame rearrangements with V and J called. A share of clones is missing; checked studies link under half to unresolved V genes, and the rest is unexplained. V and J calls and clone size follow that table, whereas D and trimming were derived from the DNA. This sample comprises 130,000 or so clones, 60% to 75% of them detected only once. Together, the top ten hold approximately 2% of the sample.

In the case of this clone: Its antigen is currently not known. The record has no base qualities; no much larger clone is one base away.

Each collaborating institution followed its own protocols to collect whole blood in K2EDTA tubes. Collaborator samples were shipped for TCRbeta analysis as frozen whole blood, isolated PBMCs, or DNA extracted from either sample type. The CDR3 measures 14 amino acids from cysteine to phenylalanine. The retained sequence is limited to the CDR3, 42 bases, with the frame set at the first base. Looking up the germline V gene (reference sequence) yields CDR1 SEHNR and CDR2 FQNEAQ. A distance of 7 bases separates the germline ends of V and J, which lose 1 base and 2 bases respectively. Rearrangement joined TRBV7-9 to TRBJ2-3; TRBD2 is a possible D gene, resting on 5 matching bases. This clonotype was sampled from an older woman with acute or convalescent COVID-19. The sequencing sample was made of peripheral blood. At the DNA level, the sequence is TGTGCCAGCAGCTTAGGAGCGGCCACAGATACGCAGTATTTT. It translates to CASSLGAATDTQYF. Outside the CDR3, residues come from the reference TRBV7-9 and TRBJ2-3 proteins, so the full variable domain is: DTGVSQNPRHKITKRGQNVTFRCDPISEHNRLYWYRQTLGQGPEFLTYFQNEAQLEKSRLLSDRFSAERPKGSFSTLEIQRTEQGDSAMYLCASSLGAATDTQYFGPGTRLTVL.